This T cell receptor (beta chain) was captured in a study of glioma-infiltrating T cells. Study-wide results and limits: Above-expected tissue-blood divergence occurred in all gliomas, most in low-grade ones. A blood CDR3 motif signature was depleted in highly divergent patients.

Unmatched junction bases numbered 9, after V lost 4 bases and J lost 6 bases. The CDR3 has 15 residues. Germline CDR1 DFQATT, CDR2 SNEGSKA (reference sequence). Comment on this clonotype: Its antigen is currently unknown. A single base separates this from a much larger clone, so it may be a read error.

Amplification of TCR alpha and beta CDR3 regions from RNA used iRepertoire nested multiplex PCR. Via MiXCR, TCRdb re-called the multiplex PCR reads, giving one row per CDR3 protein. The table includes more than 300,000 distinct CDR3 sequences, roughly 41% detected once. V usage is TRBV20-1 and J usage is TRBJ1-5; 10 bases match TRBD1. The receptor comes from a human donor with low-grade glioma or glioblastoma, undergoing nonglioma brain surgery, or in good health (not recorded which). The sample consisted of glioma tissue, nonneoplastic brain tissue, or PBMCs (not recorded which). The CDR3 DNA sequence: TGCAGTGCTACACCAAGACAGGGGGCAGGTCAGCCCCAGCATTTT. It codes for CSATPRQGAGQPQHF.